This TCR beta chain was documented in a study of OX40 agonist ivuxolimab in advanced cancers. Overall study context: In this cohort, patients received ivuxolimab, an agonistic anti-OX40 (CD134) antibody. Hepatocellular carcinoma, melanoma, renal cell or head and neck cancer was diagnosed in the dose-escalation patients. Study outcomes and limitations: The mean number of expanded clones was higher in CD8+ T cells than in CD4+. Low normalized T-cell clonal expansion also characterized some of the nonresponders.

Some clones are missing from TCRdb's copy, which holds only in-frame ones; the method was immunoSEQ multiplex PCR. The repertoire has some 76,000 clones, roughly 86% of them found once; the top ten carry 0.76%. V lost 2 bases to trimming and J lost 3 bases, with 11 bases between them. The CDR3 loop spans 15 amino acids. CDR1 and CDR2 (germline): SGHAT, FQDESV (reference sequence). Notes on this clone: The antigen is not known.

This clonotype was sampled from an adult with an advanced solid tumor such as melanoma, head and neck, liver or kidney cancer. This chain joins TRBV11-1 and TRBJ1-3; no clear D gene. The material sequenced was CD4+ or CD8+ T cells sorted from blood, taken in a trial of the OX40 agonist ivuxolimab. The DNA of the CDR3 is TGTGCCAGCAGCTTATCCCGAATCTATGGAAACACCATATATTTT. It encodes CASSLSRIYGNTIYF.